This T cell receptor (beta chain) was sequenced in a study of blood T cell repertoires in COVID-19. V lost 6 bases and J lost 4, with 16 bases in between. There are 16 residues in the CDR3. In germline, CDR1 is LGHNT, CDR2 FRNRAP. Only in-frame clones appear in the TCRdb table, and some are missing; sequencing was by immunoSEQ multiplex PCR. The data contain 150,000 to 180,000 clones, roughly 84% of them singletons. The sequence came from a woman in her sixties with COVID-19, enrolled during active disease. Material: peripheral blood. The genes are TRBV12-5 and TRBJ2-6, with a possible D match to TRBD2 (6 bases). DNA for the CDR3: TGTGCTAGTGGACCACCGGGACTCCAGGGGGCCAACGTCCTGACTTTC. Its protein product is CASGPPGLQGANVLTF. The whole variable domain, filled in from reference TRBV12-5 and TRBJ2-6, reads DARVTQTPRHKVTEMGQEVTMRCQPILGHNTVFWYRQTMMQGLELLAYFRNRAPLDDSGMPKDRFSAEMPDATLATLKIQPSEPRDSAVYFCASGPPGLQGANVLTFGAGSRLTVL.